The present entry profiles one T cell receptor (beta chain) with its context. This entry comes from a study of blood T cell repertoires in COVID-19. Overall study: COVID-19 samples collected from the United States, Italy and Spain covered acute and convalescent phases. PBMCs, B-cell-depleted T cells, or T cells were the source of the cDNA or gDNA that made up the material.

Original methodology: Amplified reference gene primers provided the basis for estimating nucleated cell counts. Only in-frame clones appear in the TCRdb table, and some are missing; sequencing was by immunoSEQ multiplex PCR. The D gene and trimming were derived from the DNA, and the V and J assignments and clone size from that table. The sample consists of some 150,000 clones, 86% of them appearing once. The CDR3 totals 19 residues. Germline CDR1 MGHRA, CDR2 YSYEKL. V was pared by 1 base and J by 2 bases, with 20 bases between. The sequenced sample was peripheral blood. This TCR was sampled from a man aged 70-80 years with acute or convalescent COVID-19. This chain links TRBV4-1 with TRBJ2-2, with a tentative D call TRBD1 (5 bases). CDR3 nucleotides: TGCGCCAGCAGCCAAGTTTTCTTCCGGACAAAAACCAACACCGGGGAGCTGTTTTTT. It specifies CASSQVFFRTKTNTGELFF.